Listed below are T cell receptor beta chains from one sample, sequenced in a study of blood T cell repertoires in COVID-19. The repertoire was sequenced with immunoSEQ multiplex PCR; TCRdb's copy has only in-frame clones and lacks some. The sample carries about 110,000 clones, about 76% recorded once. The specimen sequenced was peripheral blood. These receptors all stem from a woman in her 70s with acute or convalescent COVID-19. Both conserved end residues are part of each CDR3. Rows may omit the clone size; those that give it use once, few, many or a size class.

j_gene: TRBJ2-7; abundance: .; v_gene: TRBV10-3; CDR3aa: CAISQTSGVSYEQYF
j_gene: TRBJ1-2; abundance: .; v_gene: TRBV19; CDR3aa: CASSAAGTGVFVYTF
j_gene: TRBJ1-5; abundance: .; v_gene: TRBV28; CDR3aa: CASSLSGRSFQPQHF
j_gene: TRBJ2-5; abundance: .; v_gene: TRBV7-9; CDR3aa: CASSLWKDIQETQYF
j_gene: TRBJ1-1; abundance: .; v_gene: TRBV5-1; CDR3aa: CASSLGGAWDTEAFF
j_gene: TRBJ1-3; abundance: .; v_gene: TRBV6-5; CDR3aa: CASRSSSDTIYF
j_gene: TRBJ1-5; abundance: .; v_gene: TRBV7-2; CDR3aa: CASSLFWDKNQPQHF
j_gene: TRBJ2-2; abundance: .; v_gene: TRBV5-1; CDR3aa: CASSLNTGQGAGELFF
j_gene: TRBJ2-5; abundance: .; v_gene: TRBV29-1; CDR3aa: CSVGGLQGQGYETQYF
j_gene: TRBJ1-3; abundance: .; v_gene: TRBV7-2; CDR3aa: CASTVDGSSGNTIYF
j_gene: TRBJ2-7; abundance: .; v_gene: TRBV9; CDR3aa: CASSASGTSFDEQYF
j_gene: TRBJ2-5; abundance: .; v_gene: TRBV29-1; CDR3aa: CSVAQGQETQYF
j_gene: TRBJ1-1; abundance: .; v_gene: TRBV29-1; CDR3aa: CSARGQMNTEAFF
j_gene: TRBJ2-1; abundance: .; v_gene: TRBV10-1; CDR3aa: CARFTDRKGLYYNEQFF
j_gene: TRBJ2-1; abundance: .; v_gene: TRBV19; CDR3aa: CASSIGLVGYEQFF
j_gene: TRBJ1-1; abundance: once; v_gene: TRBV2; CDR3aa: CASRGPGQIMNTEAFF
j_gene: TRBJ2-5; abundance: once; v_gene: TRBV7-8; CDR3aa: CASSGDRVSAGETQYF
j_gene: TRBJ2-7; abundance: .; v_gene: TRBV11-2; CDR3aa: CASSLQISGDYEQYF
j_gene: TRBJ2-5; abundance: .; v_gene: TRBV28; CDR3aa: CASTSGTGLRETQYF
j_gene: TRBJ2-7; abundance: .; v_gene: TRBV7-2; CDR3aa: CASSLALGGGDYEQYF
j_gene: TRBJ1-2; abundance: .; v_gene: TRBV30; CDR3aa: CAAGQGVYGYTF
j_gene: TRBJ2-1; abundance: .; v_gene: TRBV24-1; CDR3aa: CATAGGGYNEQFF
j_gene: TRBJ2-5; abundance: .; v_gene: TRBV7-8; CDR3aa: CASSRGPPETQYF
j_gene: TRBJ1-2; abundance: .; v_gene: TRBV27; CDR3aa: CASSFGTPAGVNYGYTF
j_gene: TRBJ1-5; abundance: .; v_gene: TRBV2; CDR3aa: CASSELTGIGQPQHF
j_gene: TRBJ2-2; abundance: .; v_gene: TRBV30; CDR3aa: CAWSAPQTSGGVPGELFF
j_gene: TRBJ2-3; abundance: .; v_gene: TRBV6-1; CDR3aa: CASSEAGSYTDTQYF
j_gene: TRBJ2-1; abundance: .; v_gene: TRBV2; CDR3aa: CASKLVGYEQFF
j_gene: TRBJ2-5; abundance: .; v_gene: TRBV3-1/TRBV3-2; CDR3aa: CASSQARGVVQETQYF
j_gene: TRBJ2-4; abundance: once; v_gene: TRBV3-1/TRBV3-2; CDR3aa: CASSKTGEGKNIQYF
j_gene: TRBJ2-1; abundance: .; v_gene: TRBV2; CDR3aa: CASRRAGTGVWNEQFF
j_gene: TRBJ1-2; abundance: .; v_gene: TRBV7-8; CDR3aa: CASSLAPALQGYGYTF
j_gene: TRBJ1-3; abundance: .; v_gene: TRBV6-5; CDR3aa: CASSLDRDPGNTIYF
j_gene: TRBJ1-6; abundance: .; v_gene: TRBV7-2; CDR3aa: CASSQRAYNSPLHF
j_gene: TRBJ1-2; abundance: .; v_gene: TRBV9; CDR3aa: CASSKGGANYGYTF
j_gene: TRBJ1-4; abundance: .; v_gene: TRBV27; CDR3aa: CASKGTGTEKLFF
j_gene: TRBJ2-1; abundance: once; v_gene: TRBV9; CDR3aa: CASSVDPAGGVNEQFF
j_gene: TRBJ1-2; abundance: .; v_gene: TRBV6-5; CDR3aa: CASSAPPTGENGYTF
j_gene: TRBJ2-2; abundance: .; v_gene: TRBV5-5; CDR3aa: CASRHPVSGDTGELFF
j_gene: TRBJ1-5; abundance: few; v_gene: TRBV18; CDR3aa: CASSRRGNQPQHF
j_gene: TRBJ2-5; abundance: .; v_gene: TRBV29-1; CDR3aa: CSVEGGGVTQYF